The TCR beta chain under discussion was sequenced for a study of OX40 agonist ivuxolimab in advanced cancers. Whole-study results and caveats: Relative to CD4+, CD8+ T cells held more expanded clones on average.

Germline CDR1 and CDR2: MNHEY and SMNVEV (reference sequence). V lost 0 bases and J lost 7; bases outside the gene matches: 3. CDR3 length equals 15 residues. Produced via immunoSEQ multiplex PCR; TCRdb's table is partial and in-frame only. Of nearly 80,000 clones in the sample, around 94% were seen once. Enrollment shut out patients with autoimmune disease history or systemic immunosuppression. As concerns this clone: The target antigen is unknown.

The source of this sequence is an adult with an advanced solid tumor such as melanoma, head and neck, liver or kidney cancer. The rearrangement links TRBV27 to TRBJ2-2; 9 bases map to TRBD1. The sequences come from CD4+ or CD8+ T cells sorted from blood, collected in a trial of the OX40 agonist ivuxolimab. The CDR3 here is CASSLSGTGHGELFF. The DNA for the CDR3 is TGTGCCAGCAGTTTATCCGGGACAGGGCACGGGGAGCTGTTTTTT.